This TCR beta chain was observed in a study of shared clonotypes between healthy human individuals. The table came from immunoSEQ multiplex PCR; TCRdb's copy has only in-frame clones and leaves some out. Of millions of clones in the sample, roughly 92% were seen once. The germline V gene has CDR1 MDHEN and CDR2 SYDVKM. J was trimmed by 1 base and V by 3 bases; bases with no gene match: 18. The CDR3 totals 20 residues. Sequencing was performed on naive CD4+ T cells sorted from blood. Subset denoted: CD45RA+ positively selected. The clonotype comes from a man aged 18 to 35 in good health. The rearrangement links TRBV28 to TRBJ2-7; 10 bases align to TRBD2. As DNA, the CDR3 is TGTGCCAGCAGTTTCCGGCTCATTACCGAAACTAGCGGGGATTCCTACGAGCAGTACTTC. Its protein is CASSFRLITETSGDSYEQYF.